This TCR beta chain appears in the sequencing data of a study of T cell responses to AZD1222 COVID-19 vaccine. Study-level points and caveats: In the spike-specific TCR repertoire, nearly half reportedly target unmutated variant regions. Among those given AZD1222, only five or six were seropositive at baseline.

Remarks on this clone: The antigen is unknown.

The protocol was immunoSEQ multiplex PCR, while the TCRdb copy is restricted to in-frame clones and leaves out a portion. The sample lists 66,000 or so clones; 79% were seen once. The TCR comes from an adult in good health. Material: peripheral blood, obtained on day 0 of MenACWY control vaccination.

CDR3 sequence reads: CASSKDLYGYTF. The CDR3 bases are TGTGCCAGCAGCAAGGACCTCTATGGCTACACCTTC. V is TRBV5-4 and J is TRBJ1-2, with D unclear. Trimming cost V 4 bases and J 4 bases, with 8 bases left between them. Germline lookup yields CDR1 SGHNT and CDR2 YYREEE (reference sequence). The length of the CDR3 is 12 residues. Filled out from reference TRBV5-4 and TRBJ1-2, the complete variable domain reads ETGVTQSPTHLIKTRGQQVTLRCSSQSGHNTVSWYQQALGQGPQFIFQYYREEENGRGNFPPRFSGLQFPNYSSELNVNALELDDSALYLCASSKDLYGYTFGSGTRLTVV.